Listed below are T cell receptor beta chains from one sample, sequenced in a study of CD8+CD57+ T cells in acquired aplastic anemia. TCRdb fed the reads into MiXCR, producing one record per CDR3 protein. The sample has around 430,000 distinct CDR3 sequences, around 33% seen once. Material: sorted CD4+, CD8+, or CD8+CD57+ T cells (not recorded which) from PBMCs. Every receptor here comes from a human donor with aplastic anemia. Each CDR3 is given with its conserved first and last residue. Each record gives: J gene, D gene, clone size, V gene, CDR3 protein, CDR3 DNA. The D gene is left open where the match is weak. Rows give clone size only sometimes, using once, few, many, or a class for an expanded clone.

TRBJ1-1,.,many,TRBV10-3,CAISEVNRMNTEAFF,TGTGCCATCAGTGAGGTGAACAGAATGAACACTGAAGCTTTCTTT
TRBJ2-1,TRBD1,.,TRBV20-1,CSAHRGLSDEQFF,TGCAGTGCTCACAGGGGTCTAAGCGATGAGCAGTTCTTC
TRBJ1-6,.,few,TRBV6-1,CASTTGNYNSPLHF,TGTGCCAGCACAACAGGGAACTATAATTCACCCCTCCACTTT
TRBJ1-4,.,.,TRBV12-3/TRBV12-4,CASSLRGAGEKLFF,TGTGCCAGCAGTTTACGGGGGGCTGGGGAAAAACTGTTTTTT
TRBJ2-7,.,many,TRBV5-8,CASHPDTYEQYF,TGTGCCAGCCATCCGGACACCTACGAGCAGTACTTC
TRBJ2-7,.,.,TRBV15,CATTDLVNSAAYEQYF,TGTGCCACCACCGACCTCGTTAACAGTGCCGCCTACGAGCAGTACTTC
TRBJ2-5,.,.,TRBV7-2,CASSLVVDFQETQYF,TGTGCCAGCAGCTTAGTAGTAGACTTCCAAGAGACCCAGTACTTC
TRBJ2-7,.,.,TRBV2,CASSEGHGQYF,TGTGCCAGCAGTGAAGGACACGGGCAGTACTTC
TRBJ2-1,TRBD2,.,TRBV5-4,CASSLMVAGVNEQFF,TGTGCCAGCAGCTTAATGGTAGCGGGAGTTAATGAGCAGTTCTTC
TRBJ2-1,TRBD2,many,TRBV24-1,CATGTSGSRDEQFF,TGTGCCACCGGGACTAGCGGGAGTAGGGATGAGCAGTTCTTC
TRBJ2-3,.,few,TRBV5-1,CASGYPSERGTDTQYF,TGCGCCAGCGGTTACCCCTCCGAGCGGGGCACAGATACGCAGTATTTT
TRBJ2-3,.,few,TRBV3-1,CASSQVGADTQYF,TGTGCCAGCAGCCAAGTGGGTGCAGATACGCAGTATTTT
TRBJ1-1,.,many,TRBV5-1,CASSTGGKMNTEAFF,TGCGCCAGCAGCACCGGCGGGAAGATGAACACTGAAGCTTTCTTT
TRBJ1-4,TRBD1,.,TRBV6-1,CASRKTGKFEKLFF,TGTGCCAGCAGGAAGACAGGGAAGTTTGAAAAACTGTTTTTT
TRBJ1-1,.,once,TRBV29-1,CSVVVSNTEAFF,TGCAGCGTCGTAGTTTCGAACACTGAAGCTTTCTTT
TRBJ2-3,TRBD2,.,TRBV6-1,CASRPGLAGDTQYF,TGTGCCAGCAGGCCCGGTCTAGCGGGGGATACGCAGTATTTT
TRBJ1-6,.,.,TRBV3-1,CASSQDDQGFSPLHF,TGTGCCAGCAGCCAAGATGATCAGGGTTTTTCACCCCTCCACTTT